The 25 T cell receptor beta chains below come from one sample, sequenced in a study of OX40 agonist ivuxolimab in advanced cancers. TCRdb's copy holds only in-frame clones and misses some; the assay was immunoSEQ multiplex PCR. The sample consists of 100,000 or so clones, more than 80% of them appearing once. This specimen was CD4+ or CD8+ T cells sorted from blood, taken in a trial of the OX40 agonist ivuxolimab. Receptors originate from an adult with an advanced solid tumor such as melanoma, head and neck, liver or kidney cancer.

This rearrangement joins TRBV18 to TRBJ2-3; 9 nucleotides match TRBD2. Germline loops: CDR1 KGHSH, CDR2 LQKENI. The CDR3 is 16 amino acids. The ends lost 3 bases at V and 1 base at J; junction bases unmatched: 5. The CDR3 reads CASSPWTSEGTDTQYF. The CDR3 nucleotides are TGTGCCAGCTCACCCTGGACTAGCGAGGGCACAGATACGCAGTATTTT.

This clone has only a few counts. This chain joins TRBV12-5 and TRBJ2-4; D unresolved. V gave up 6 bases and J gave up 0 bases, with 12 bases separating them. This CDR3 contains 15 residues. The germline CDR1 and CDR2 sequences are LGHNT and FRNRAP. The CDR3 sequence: CASGVGALAKNIQYF. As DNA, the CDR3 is TGTGCTAGTGGAGTGGGTGCCCTAGCCAAAAACATTCAGTACTTC.

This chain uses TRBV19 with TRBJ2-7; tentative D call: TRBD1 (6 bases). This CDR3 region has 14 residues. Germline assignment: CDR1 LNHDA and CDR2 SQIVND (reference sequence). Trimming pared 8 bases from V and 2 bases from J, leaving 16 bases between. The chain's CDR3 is CASLDSARPYEQYF. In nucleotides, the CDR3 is TGTGCCAGTCTGGACAGCGCTCGTCCCTACGAGCAGTACTTC. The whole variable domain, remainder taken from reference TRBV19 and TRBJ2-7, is DGGITQSPKYLFRKEGQNVTLSCEQNLNHDAMYWYRQDPGQGLRLIYYSQIVNDFQKGDIAEGYSVSREKKESFPLTVTSAQKNPTAFYLCASLDSARPYEQYFGPGTRLTVT.

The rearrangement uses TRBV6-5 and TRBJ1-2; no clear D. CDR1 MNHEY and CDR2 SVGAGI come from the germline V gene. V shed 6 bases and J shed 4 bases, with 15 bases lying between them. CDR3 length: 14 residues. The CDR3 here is CASSPTDVGYGYTF. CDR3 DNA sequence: TGTGCCAGCAGCCCCACGGACGTGGGCTATGGCTACACCTTC.

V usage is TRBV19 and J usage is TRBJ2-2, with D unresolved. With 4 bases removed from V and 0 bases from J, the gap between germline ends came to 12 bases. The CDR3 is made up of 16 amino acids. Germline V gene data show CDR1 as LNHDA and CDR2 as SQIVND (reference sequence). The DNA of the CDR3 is TGTGCCAGTAGTACCCAGTGGGTTGCGAACACCGGGGAGCTGTTTTTT. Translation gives CASSTQWVANTGELFF. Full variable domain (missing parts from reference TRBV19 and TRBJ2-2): DGGITQSPKYLFRKEGQNVTLSCEQNLNHDAMYWYRQDPGQGLRLIYYSQIVNDFQKGDIAEGYSVSREKKESFPLTVTSAQKNPTAFYLCASSTQWVANTGELFFGEGSRLTVL.

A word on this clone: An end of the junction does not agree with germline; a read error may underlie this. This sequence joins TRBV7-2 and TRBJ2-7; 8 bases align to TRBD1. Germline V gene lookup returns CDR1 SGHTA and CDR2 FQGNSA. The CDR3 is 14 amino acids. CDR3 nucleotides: TGCGCCAGCAGCCAAGGACAGGGTTCCTACGAGCAGTACTTC. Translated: CASSQGQGSYEQYF.

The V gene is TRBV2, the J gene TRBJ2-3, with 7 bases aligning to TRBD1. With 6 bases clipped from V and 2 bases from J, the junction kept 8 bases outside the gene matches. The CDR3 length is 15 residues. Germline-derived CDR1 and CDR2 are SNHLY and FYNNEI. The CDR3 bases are TGTGCCAGCAGAGTCACAGGGGCCTACACAGATACGCAGTATTTT. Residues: CASRVTGAYTDTQYF.

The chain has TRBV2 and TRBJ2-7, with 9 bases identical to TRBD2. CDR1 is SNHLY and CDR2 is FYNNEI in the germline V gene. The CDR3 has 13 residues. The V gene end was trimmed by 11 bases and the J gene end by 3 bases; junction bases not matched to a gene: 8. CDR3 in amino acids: CAYSERGDYEQYF. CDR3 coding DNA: TGTGCCTACTCTGAGCGGGGGGACTACGAGCAGTACTTC.

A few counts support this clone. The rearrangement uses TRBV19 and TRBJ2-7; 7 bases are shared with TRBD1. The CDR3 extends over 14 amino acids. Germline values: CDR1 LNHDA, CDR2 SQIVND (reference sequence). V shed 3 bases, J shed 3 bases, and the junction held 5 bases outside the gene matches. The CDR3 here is CASSIARDSYEQYF. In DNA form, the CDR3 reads TGTGCCAGTAGTATCGCCCGGGACAGCTACGAGCAGTACTTC.

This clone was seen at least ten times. CDR3 nucleotides: TGTGCCAGCTCACCCTCGGGGCGGGAGGCCTACGAGCAGTACTTC. This codes for CASSPSGREAYEQYF. The chain carries TRBV18 and TRBJ2-7; 8 bases line up with TRBD2. With V trimmed by 3 bases and J by 2 bases, 6 bases remained unmatched. This CDR3 spans 15 amino acids. CDR1 and CDR2 (germline): KGHSH, LQKENI.

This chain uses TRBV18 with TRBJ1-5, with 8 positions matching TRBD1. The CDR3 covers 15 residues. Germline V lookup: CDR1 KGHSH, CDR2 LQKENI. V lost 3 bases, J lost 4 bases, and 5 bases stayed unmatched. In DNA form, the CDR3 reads TGTGCCAGCTCACCGACAGGGGCTGCGAATCAGCCCCAGCATTTT. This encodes CASSPTGAANQPQHF.

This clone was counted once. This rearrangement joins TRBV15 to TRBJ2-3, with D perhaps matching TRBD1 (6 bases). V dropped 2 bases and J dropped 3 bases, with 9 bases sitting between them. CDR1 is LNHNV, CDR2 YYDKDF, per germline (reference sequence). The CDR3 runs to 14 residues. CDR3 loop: CATSRYRVTDTQYF. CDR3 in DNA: TGTGCCACCAGCAGATACAGGGTGACAGATACGCAGTATTTT. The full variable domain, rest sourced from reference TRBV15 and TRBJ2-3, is DAMVIQNPRYQVTQFGKPVTLSCSQTLNHNVMYWYQQKSSQAPKLLFHYYDKDFNNEADTPDNFQSRRPNTSFCFLDIRSPGLGDTAMYLCATSRYRVTDTQYFGPGTRLTVL.

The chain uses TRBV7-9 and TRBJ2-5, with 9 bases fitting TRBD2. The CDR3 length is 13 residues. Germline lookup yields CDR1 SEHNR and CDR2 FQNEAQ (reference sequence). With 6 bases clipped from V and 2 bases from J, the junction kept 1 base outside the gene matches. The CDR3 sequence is CASRLAGQETQYF. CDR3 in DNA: TGTGCCAGCAGGCTAGCGGGGCAAGAGACCCAGTACTTC.

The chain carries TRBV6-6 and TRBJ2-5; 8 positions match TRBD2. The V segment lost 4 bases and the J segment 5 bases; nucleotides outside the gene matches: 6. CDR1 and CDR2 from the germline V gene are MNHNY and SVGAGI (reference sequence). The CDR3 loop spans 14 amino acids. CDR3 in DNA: TGTGCCAGCAGTTCGGGGGGGGCCGGGGAGACCCAGTACTTC. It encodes CASSSGGAGETQYF.

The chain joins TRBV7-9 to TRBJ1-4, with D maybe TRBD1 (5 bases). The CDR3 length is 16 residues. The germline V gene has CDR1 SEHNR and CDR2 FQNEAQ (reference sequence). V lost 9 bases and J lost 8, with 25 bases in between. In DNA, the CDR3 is TGTGCCAGAAGCGGAGACCTCCAGGGAGCAAGCGAAAAACTGTTTTTT. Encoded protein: CARSGDLQGASEKLFF.

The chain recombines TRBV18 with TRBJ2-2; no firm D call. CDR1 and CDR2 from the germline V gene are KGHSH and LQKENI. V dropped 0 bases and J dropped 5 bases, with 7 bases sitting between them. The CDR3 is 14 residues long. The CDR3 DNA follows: TGTGCCAGCTCACCACCTTTGGGGACCGGGGAGCTGTTTTTT. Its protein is CASSPPLGTGELFF. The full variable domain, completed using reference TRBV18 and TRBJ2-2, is NAGVMQNPRHLVRRRGQEARLRCSPMKGHSHVYWYRQLPEEGLKFMVYLQKENIIDESGMPKERFSAEFPKEGPSILRIQQVVRGDSAAYFCASSPPLGTGELFFGEGSRLTVL.

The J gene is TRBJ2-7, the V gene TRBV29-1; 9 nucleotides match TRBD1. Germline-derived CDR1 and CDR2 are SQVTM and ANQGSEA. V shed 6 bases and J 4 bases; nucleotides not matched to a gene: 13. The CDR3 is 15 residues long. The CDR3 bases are TGCAGCGTCCTACCCGGGACAGGGAATAGTTACGAGCAGTACTTC. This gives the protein CSVLPGTGNSYEQYF.

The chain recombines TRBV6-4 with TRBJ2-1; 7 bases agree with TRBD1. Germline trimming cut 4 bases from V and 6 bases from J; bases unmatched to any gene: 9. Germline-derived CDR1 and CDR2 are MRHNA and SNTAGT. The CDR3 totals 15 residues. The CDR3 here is CASSARQGYGNEQFF. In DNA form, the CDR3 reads TGTGCCAGCAGTGCCCGACAGGGTTATGGCAATGAGCAGTTCTTC.

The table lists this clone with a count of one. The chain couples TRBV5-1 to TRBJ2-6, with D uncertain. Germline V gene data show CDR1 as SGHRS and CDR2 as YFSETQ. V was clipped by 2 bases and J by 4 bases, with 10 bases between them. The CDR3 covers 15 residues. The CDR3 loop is CASSFRTTGANVLTF. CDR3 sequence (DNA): TGCGCCAGCAGCTTCAGAACAACCGGGGCCAACGTCCTGACTTTC.

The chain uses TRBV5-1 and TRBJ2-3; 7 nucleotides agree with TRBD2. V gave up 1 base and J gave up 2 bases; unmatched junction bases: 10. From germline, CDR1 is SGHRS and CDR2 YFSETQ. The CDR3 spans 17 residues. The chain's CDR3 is CASSLRPSGGDTDTQYF. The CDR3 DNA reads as TGCGCCAGCAGCTTGCGGCCTAGCGGAGGAGACACAGATACGCAGTATTTT.

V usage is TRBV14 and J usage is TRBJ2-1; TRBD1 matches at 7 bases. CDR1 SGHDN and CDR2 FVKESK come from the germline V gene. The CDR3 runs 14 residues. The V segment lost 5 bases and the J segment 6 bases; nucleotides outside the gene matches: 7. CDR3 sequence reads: CASSLRQGSNEQFF. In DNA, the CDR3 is TGTGCCAGCAGCTTGAGACAGGGTAGCAATGAGCAGTTCTTC.

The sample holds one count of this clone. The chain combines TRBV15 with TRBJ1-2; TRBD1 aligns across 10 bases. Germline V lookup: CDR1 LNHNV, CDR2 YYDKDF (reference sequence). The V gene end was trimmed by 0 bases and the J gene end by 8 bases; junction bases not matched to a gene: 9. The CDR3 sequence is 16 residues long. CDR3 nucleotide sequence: TGTGCCACCAGCAGAGATCGGGACAGGGGAGGTCAGGGCTACACCTTC. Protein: CATSRDRDRGGQGYTF.

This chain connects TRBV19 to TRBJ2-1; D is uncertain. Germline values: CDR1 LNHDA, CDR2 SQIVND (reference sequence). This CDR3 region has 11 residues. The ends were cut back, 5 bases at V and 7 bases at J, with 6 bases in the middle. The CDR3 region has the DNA TGTGCCAGTAGTTCGGCGAATGAGCAGTTCTTC. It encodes CASSSANEQFF.

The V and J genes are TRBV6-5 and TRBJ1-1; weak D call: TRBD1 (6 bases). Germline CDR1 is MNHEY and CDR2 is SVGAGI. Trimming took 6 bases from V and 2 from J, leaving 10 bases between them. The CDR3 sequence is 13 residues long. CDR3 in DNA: TGTGCCAGCAGAGGACAGCCCAACACTGAAGCTTTCTTT. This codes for CASRGQPNTEAFF.

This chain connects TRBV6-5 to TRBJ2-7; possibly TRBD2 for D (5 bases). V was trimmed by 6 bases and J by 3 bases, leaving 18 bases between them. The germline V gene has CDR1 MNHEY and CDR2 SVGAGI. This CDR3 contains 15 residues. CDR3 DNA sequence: TGTGCCAGCAGCCCCCCCAGCGGTGGGGTCTACGAGCAGTACTTC. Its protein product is CASSPPSGGVYEQYF.